This TCR beta chain came from a study of CD8 T cells in ankylosing spondylitis. Study-wide findings and caveats: Reportedly, matched ankylosing spondylitis synovial fluid was significantly enriched for disease-linked clones. Ankylosing spondylitis blood appeared to carry a characteristic TCR beta motif of several highly homologous variants.

Quantitative 5'-RACE with molecular barcodes generated TCR beta libraries. MiXCR was run by TCRdb on the 5' RACE reads, yielding one entry per CDR3 protein. Among about 240,000 distinct CDR3 sequences listed, less than 10% were seen once. There are many counts of this clonotype. Antigen unknown. Germline V gene sequence: CDR1 LNHNV, CDR2 YYDKDF (reference sequence). Trimming left V 1 base short and J 1 base short, with 7 bases between. This CDR3 contains 15 residues. This clonotype originated in a male donor with ankylosing spondylitis or in good health (not recorded which). The specimen was blood, either unsorted or a sorted T cell fraction (not recorded which). This chain uses TRBV15 with TRBJ2-2, with no clear D. CDR3 in amino acids: CATSRADLNTGELFF. The CDR3, as DNA: TGTGCCACCAGCAGAGCGGACCTGAACACCGGGGAGCTGTTTTTT.